The 26 T cell receptor beta chains in this list originate from one sample, sequenced in a study of tumor-infiltrating lymphocytes in oesophageal squamous cell carcinoma (dated by TCRdb to 2016 to 2017). The library was generated by PCR. Instrument on record: Illumina HiSeq 2000. TCRdb reprocessing: public reads trimmed at Q25 with fastp, clones called with MiXCR, in-frame beta chains kept. For every CDR3 protein sequence, its rows merge into one entry that carries the most common genes and DNA. Present in this sample are some 6,700 distinct CDR3 sequences, 14% to 15% of which were seen just once. Approximately 17% of the sample belongs to the ten largest clones. The material sequenced was esophageal tumor tissue. These receptors were obtained from a male donor with esophageal squamous cell carcinoma.

This clonotype was picked up many times. This sequence joins TRBV14 and TRBJ2-5; D is perhaps TRBD2 (6 bases). V was trimmed by 4 bases and J by 9 bases, leaving 18 bases between them. CDR3 length: 14 amino acids. CDR1 is SGHDN and CDR2 is FVKESK in the germline V gene. CDR3 bases: TGTGCCAGCAGCCCCCCGGGACGGACTACGGCCCAGTACTTC. Protein: CASSPPGRTTAQYF. The full variable domain, in which reference TRBV14 and TRBJ2-5 provide the parts outside the CDR3, is EAGVTQFPSHSVIEKGQTVTLRCDPISGHDNLYWYRRVMGKEIKFLLHFVKESKQDESGMPNNRFLAERTGGTYSTLKVQPAELEDSGVYFCASSPPGRTTAQYFGPGTRLLVL.

This clonotype qualifies as large. CDR3 region: CASSLQGSSYNEQFF. The CDR3 region has the DNA TGTGCCAGCAGCTTACAGGGTAGCTCCTACAATGAGCAGTTCTTC. The chain recombines TRBV7-3 with TRBJ2-1; D possibly corresponds to TRBD1 (5 bases). The germline V gene has CDR1 SGHTA and CDR2 FQGTGA. V was shortened by 2 bases and J by 0 bases, with 8 bases between the two germline ends. The CDR3 is 15 amino acids.

The chain uses TRBV20-1 and TRBJ2-5; D remains unclear. V lost 5 bases, J lost 5 bases, and 12 bases lay in between. Germline V gene sequence: CDR1 DFQATT, CDR2 SNEGSKA (reference sequence). CDR3 length: 12 residues. CDR3 in DNA: TGCAGTGCTGCGTTTGGGCTGGAGACCCAGTACTTC. Its translation is CSAAFGLETQYF.

Details on this clonotype: The conserved final phenylalanine or tryptophan is absent from the CDR3, which likely points to a read error. The limits of the CDR3 on the DNA are not certain, so only TCRdb's listed CDR3 is given. This chain connects TRBV7-2 to TRBJ2-1; TRBD1 was called by the table and not checked on the DNA. Germline assignment: CDR1 SGHTA and CDR2 FQGNSA. The CDR3 sequence runs 17 residues, both termini included. CDR3 loop: CASSKDSNRSSPLHFGN.

This clonotype was found many times. The V gene is TRBV5-1, the J gene TRBJ2-7; TRBD1 matches at 7 bases. Germline CDR1 and CDR2: SGHRS and YFSETQ. This CDR3 spans 12 amino acids. Trimming at V came to 0 bases and at J to 7 bases, leaving 1 base not matched to a gene. In nucleotides, the CDR3 is TGCGCCAGCAGCTTGGGGACAGGAGAGCAGTACTTC. It specifies CASSLGTGEQYF.

This clonotype appeared many times. The chain employs TRBV28 and TRBJ1-3; D is possibly TRBD1 (6 bases). V was shortened by 2 bases and J by 1 base, with 21 bases between the two germline ends. This CDR3 contains 19 residues. The V gene's germline CDR1 is MDHEN and CDR2 SYDVKM. CDR3 DNA: TGTGCCAGCAGTTTAGCAGACAGGAGACGATTCTTGTCTGGAAACACCATATATTTT. Protein product: CASSLADRRRFLSGNTIYF. Drawing the rest from reference TRBV28 and TRBJ1-3, the complete variable domain is DVKVTQSSRYLVKRTGEKVFLECVQDMDHENMFWYRQDPGLGLRLIYFSYDVKMKEKGDIPEGYSVSREKKERFSLILESASTNQTSMYLCASSLADRRRFLSGNTIYFGEGSWLTVV.

This clonotype was recorded many times. The chain uses TRBV5-1 and TRBJ2-1; D is uncertain. The J call could be wrong; TRBJ2-7 is a better fit for the DNA end. Germline CDR1 is SGHRS and CDR2 is YFSETQ. The CDR3 totals 14 residues. CDR3 nucleotide sequence: TGCGCCAGCAGCTTGGTAGCTTACGGCGGCGAGCAGTACTTC. Residues: CASSLVAYGGEQYF.

At least ten counts were recorded for this clonotype. This may be a read error, as it is one base from a much larger clone. V gene TRBV7-9 combines with J gene TRBJ2-7; tentative D call: TRBD2 (7 bases). The CDR3 has 16 amino acids. Germline-derived CDR1 and CDR2 are SEHNR and FQNEAQ (reference sequence). The V end lost 5 bases, the J end lost 7 bases, and 24 bases lay between the germline ends. In DNA form, the CDR3 reads TGTGCCAGCAGCCTAGAAGGCGGGGGCGCCTACAATGAGCAGTACTTC. It yields the protein CASSLEGGGAYNEQYF.

Details on this clonotype: This is likely a read error, given that the CDR3 carries no conserved phenylalanine or tryptophan at its end. The chain has TRBV11-2 and TRBJ2-3; no clear D gene. V was cut by 5 bases and J by 4 bases, with 19 bases left in between. CDR1 is SGHAT and CDR2 is FQNNGV in the germline V gene. The length of the CDR3 is 16 residues. The CDR3 sequence is CASSPRTKVAADTQYL. The DNA of the CDR3 is TGTGCCAGCAGCCCTAGGACGAAGGTGGCAGCAGATACGCAGTATTTG.

The table lists this clonotype with many counts. This rearrangement joins TRBV28 to TRBJ2-6; TRBD2 matches 11 bases. CDR1 is MDHEN, CDR2 SYDVKM, per germline. V lost 1 base and J lost 3; bases outside the gene matches: 8. CDR3 size: 19 residues. The CDR3 sequence is CASSLYSGGAPYGANVLTF. In DNA form, the CDR3 reads TGTGCCAGCAGTTTATATAGCGGGGGGGCCCCTTATGGGGCCAACGTCCTGACTTTC.

This clonotype showed up many times. The chain joins TRBV10-2 to TRBJ2-7; D assignment may be TRBD1 or TRBD2 (5 bases each). Trimming cost V 2 bases and J 2 bases, with 16 bases left between them. This CDR3 comprises 16 residues. The germline gives CDR1 WSHSY, CDR2 SAAADI. In DNA, the CDR3 is TGCGCCAGCAGTGAGACGACCGGGACCAAACCCTACGAGCAGTACTTC. It encodes CASSETTGTKPYEQYF.

In its sample, this clonotype is medium-sized. The chain links TRBV7-2 to TRBJ2-7; tentative D call: TRBD1 (6 bases). Between the trimmed V and J ends, which lost 4 bases and 2 bases, there was a span of 15 bases. Germline assignment: CDR1 SGHTA and CDR2 FQGNSA. CDR3 length: 15 amino acids. This CDR3 reads CASSYRNRDTYEQYF. CDR3 bases: TGTGCCAGCAGCTACCGGAACAGGGATACCTACGAGCAGTACTTC.

By frequency in the sample, this clonotype is medium-sized. Since a much larger clone is just one base distant, this may be a read error. This chain uses TRBV7-9 with TRBJ2-7; TRBD2 agrees at 8 bases. Germline V lookup: CDR1 SEHNR, CDR2 FQNEAQ (reference sequence). The CDR3 runs to 13 residues. Trimming cost V 5 bases and J 7 bases; bases outside gene matches: 7. The CDR3 loop is CASSVGLVNEQYF. Here the CDR3 DNA reads TGTGCCAGCAGCGTGGGACTAGTTAATGAGCAGTACTTC.

This clonotype came up many times. The chain couples TRBV20-1 to TRBJ2-5; no definite D call. The V gene's germline CDR1 is DFQATT and CDR2 SNEGSKA (reference sequence). The CDR3 runs 11 residues. The V end was cut by 1 base, the J end by 4 bases, with 4 bases between. In DNA, the CDR3 is TGCAGTGCTAGAGCGACAGAGACCCAGTACTTC. Protein product: CSARATETQYF.

Regarding this clonotype: A clone one base away is much larger, so this may be a read error. The chain's CDR3 is CASSLHRDGKQYF. CDR3 in DNA: TGTGCCAGCAGTTTACACCGGGACGGAAAGCAGTATTTT. The chain is built from TRBV12-3 or TRBV12-4 and TRBJ2-3; D tentatively reads TRBD1 or TRBD2 (5 bases each). The CDR3 extends over 13 amino acids. V was cut by 2 bases and J by 11 bases, with 14 bases left in between.

The table lists this clonotype with many counts. The chain joins TRBV6-1 to TRBJ2-7, with 8 positions matching TRBD1. The CDR3 is made up of 15 amino acids. V dropped 6 bases and J dropped 2; count of bases not matched to a gene: 9. In germline, CDR1 is MNHNS, CDR2 SASEGT. In DNA, the CDR3 is TGTGCCAGCAGCCAAGACAGGGGACAACCCTACGAGCAGTACTTC. Protein: CASSQDRGQPYEQYF.

To note about this clonotype: The CDR3 end shows no conserved phenylalanine or tryptophan, and so a read error is likely. Because the CDR3's place on the DNA is in doubt, the DNA is left out and the CDR3 is given as listed by TCRdb. The chain uses TRBV5-1 and TRBJ2-1; the table's D call, TRBD2, was not checked against the DNA. The V gene's germline CDR1 is SGHRS and CDR2 YFSETQ. The CDR3 is 15 amino acids in total, end residues counted. The CDR3 sequence is CASSWGPLYGYTFGS.

On this clonotype itself: A junction boundary mismatches the germline segment, possibly from a read error. The chain joins TRBV5-3 to TRBJ2-3; D is undetermined. The DNA end is more similar to TRBJ1-1, so the J call may be wrong. TRBV5-3 is flagged as an ORF with uncertain function. The CDR3 loop spans 13 amino acids. CDR3 sequence: CASSLPGNTEAFF. As DNA, the CDR3 is TGTGCCAGCAGCTTGCCGGGTAACACTGAAGCTTTCTTT.

Points on this clonotype: Germline and junction disagree at one end, which may indicate a read error. The chain recombines TRBV12-3 or TRBV12-4 with TRBJ1-1; D is unclear. This CDR3 is 12 amino acids long. The CDR3 DNA is TGTGCCAGCAGCGGCAGACACACTGAAGCTGTCTTT. Translation gives CASSGRHTEAVF.

This clonotype appeared a few times. The chain uses TRBV18 and TRBJ2-1, with TRBD1 as a possible D gene (6 bases). With 0 bases removed from V and 4 bases from J, the gap between germline ends came to 13 bases. This CDR3 contains 16 residues. Per the germline V gene, CDR1 is KGHSH and CDR2 is LQKENI. CDR3 sequence (DNA): TGTGCCAGCTCACCACCGGTGGACAGACCATACAATGAGCAGTTCTTC. It specifies CASSPPVDRPYNEQFF.

Many counts were recorded for this clonotype. The genes are TRBV19 and TRBJ2-3; D might be TRBD2 (5 bases). Per the germline V gene, CDR1 is LNHDA and CDR2 is SQIVND (reference sequence). The CDR3 length is 15 residues. The V end was cut by 6 bases, the J end by 1 base, with 14 bases between. CDR3 DNA: TGTGCCAGTAGAGGACCTGCGCGGGGCACAGATACGCAGTATTTT. Amino acid sequence: CASRGPARGTDTQYF.

This clonotype was picked up many times. V is TRBV6-1 and J is TRBJ2-5; D not resolved. Gene TRBJ2-7 matches the end of the DNA better, so the J call may be wrong. Germline CDR1 reads MNHNS; CDR2 reads SASEGT. CDR3 length: 11 amino acids. In DNA, the CDR3 is TGTGCCAGCAGTTTAGGATTCGAGCAGTACTTC. Its protein is CASSLGFEQYF.

The table lists this clonotype with a count of one. This CDR3 fails to terminate in the conserved phenylalanine or tryptophan, so it likely reflects a read error. The DNA is left out, because the CDR3 cannot be placed on it with certainty; the CDR3 is given as TCRdb lists it. The genes are TRBV7-2 and TRBJ2-6; the tabulated D call, TRBD2, remains unverified against the DNA. The CDR3 spans 17 amino acids, including both terminal residues. The germline CDR1 and CDR2 sequences are SGHTA and FQGNSA. This chain's CDR3 is CASSLEEGRGTEAFFGA.

This clonotype came up a few times. Here the CDR3 omits its conserved ending phenylalanine or tryptophan, so a read error is the likely source. The limits of the CDR3 on the DNA are not certain, so only TCRdb's listed CDR3 is given. V usage is TRBV7-8 and J usage is TRBJ2-5; TRBD1 reflects the table's D call only, with no check against the DNA. The CDR3 comprises 13 residues, both ends counted. Germline CDR1 reads SGHVS; CDR2 reads FQNEAQ. This CDR3 is CASSVSGGQFFGS.

This clonotype was detected many times. The genes are TRBV10-3 and TRBJ2-7, with 10 positions matching TRBD1. This CDR3 has 14 residues. CDR1 ENHRY and CDR2 SYGVKD come from the germline V gene. Germline trimming cut 6 bases from V and 4 bases from J; bases unmatched to any gene: 6. CDR3 sequence: CAIRGTGEAYEQYF. CDR3 coding DNA: TGTGCCATCAGGGGGACAGGGGAAGCGTACGAGCAGTACTTC.

This clonotype appeared a few times. A much larger clone differs by one base, so this may be a read error. The chain employs TRBV10-1 and TRBJ2-1; 7 bases map to TRBD1. Germline CDR1 and CDR2: WNHNN and SYGVQD (reference sequence). V lost 6 bases to trimming and J lost 10 bases; unmatched junction nucleotides: 12. The CDR3 extends over 14 amino acids. The CDR3 protein is CASRSPGTACEQFF. DNA for the CDR3: TGCGCCAGCAGATCGCCCGGGACAGCCTGCGAGCAGTTCTTC.